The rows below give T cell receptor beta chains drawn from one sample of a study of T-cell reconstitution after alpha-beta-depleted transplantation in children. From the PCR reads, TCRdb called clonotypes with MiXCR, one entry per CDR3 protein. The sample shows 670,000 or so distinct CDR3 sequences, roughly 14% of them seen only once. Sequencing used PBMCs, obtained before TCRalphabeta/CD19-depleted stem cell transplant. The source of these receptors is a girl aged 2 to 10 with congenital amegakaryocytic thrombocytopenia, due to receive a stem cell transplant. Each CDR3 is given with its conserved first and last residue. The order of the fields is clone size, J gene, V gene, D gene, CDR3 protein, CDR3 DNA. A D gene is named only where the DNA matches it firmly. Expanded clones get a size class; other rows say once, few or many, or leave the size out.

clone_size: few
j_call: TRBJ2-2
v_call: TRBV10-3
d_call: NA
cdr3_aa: CAIGERAGELFF
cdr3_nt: TGTGCCATCGGGGAACGGGCCGGGGAGCTGTTTTTT

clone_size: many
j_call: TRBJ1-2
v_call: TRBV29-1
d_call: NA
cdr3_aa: CSVVESRGADGYTF
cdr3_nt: TGCAGCGTTGTAGAGAGCCGAGGGGCGGATGGCTACACCTTC

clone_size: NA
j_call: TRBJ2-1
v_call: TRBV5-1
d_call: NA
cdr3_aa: CASSWVTGASGQFF
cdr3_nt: TGCGCCAGCAGCTGGGTAACCGGGGCCTCTGGGCAGTTCTTC

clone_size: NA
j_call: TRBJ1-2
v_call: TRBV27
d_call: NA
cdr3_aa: CASSPLKVQGGDYGYTF
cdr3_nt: TGTGCCAGCAGCCCCCTTAAGGTCCAGGGAGGTGACTATGGCTACACCTTC

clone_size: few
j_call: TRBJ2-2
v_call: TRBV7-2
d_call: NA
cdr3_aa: CASSSVGAGDTGELFF
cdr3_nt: TGTGCCAGCAGCTCCGTCGGGGCGGGTGACACCGGGGAGCTGTTTTTT

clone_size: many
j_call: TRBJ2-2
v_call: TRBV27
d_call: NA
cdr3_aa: CASSLNREDRELFF
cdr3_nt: TGTGCCAGCAGTCTAAACAGGGAGGACCGGGAGCTGTTTTTT

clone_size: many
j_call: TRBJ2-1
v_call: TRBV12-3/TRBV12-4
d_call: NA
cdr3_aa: CASSGGNGYNEQFF
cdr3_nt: TGTGCCAGCTCCGGCGGGAATGGCTACAATGAGCAGTTCTTC

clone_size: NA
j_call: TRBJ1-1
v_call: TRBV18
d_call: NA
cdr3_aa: CASSPSQGNTEAFF
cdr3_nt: TGTGCCAGCTCACCATCACAGGGGAACACTGAAGCTTTCTTT

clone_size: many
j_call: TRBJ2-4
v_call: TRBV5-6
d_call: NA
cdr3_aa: CASSFWLAKNIQYF
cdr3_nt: TGTGCCAGCAGCTTTTGGCTAGCCAAAAACATTCAGTACTTC

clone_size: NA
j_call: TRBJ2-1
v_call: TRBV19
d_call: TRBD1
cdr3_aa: CASRIDLFWTGSYNEQFF
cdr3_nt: TGTGCCAGTCGTATAGATCTATTTTGGACAGGATCATACAATGAGCAGTTCTTC